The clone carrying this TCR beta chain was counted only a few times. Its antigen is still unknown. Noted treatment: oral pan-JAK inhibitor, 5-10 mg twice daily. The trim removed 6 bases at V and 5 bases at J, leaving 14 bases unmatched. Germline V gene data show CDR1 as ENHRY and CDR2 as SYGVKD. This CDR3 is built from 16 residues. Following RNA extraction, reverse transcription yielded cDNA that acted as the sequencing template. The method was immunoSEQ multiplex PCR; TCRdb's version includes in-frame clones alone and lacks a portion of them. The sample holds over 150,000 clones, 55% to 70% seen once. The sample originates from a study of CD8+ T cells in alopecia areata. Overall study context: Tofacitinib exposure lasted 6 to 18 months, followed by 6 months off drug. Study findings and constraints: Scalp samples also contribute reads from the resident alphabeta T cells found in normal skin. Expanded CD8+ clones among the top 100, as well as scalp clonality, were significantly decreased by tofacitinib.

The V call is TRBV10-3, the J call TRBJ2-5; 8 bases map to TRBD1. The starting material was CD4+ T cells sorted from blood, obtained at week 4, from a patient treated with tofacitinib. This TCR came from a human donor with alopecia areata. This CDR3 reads CAIRVGQGAEMETQYF. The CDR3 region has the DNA TGTGCCATCAGGGTTGGACAGGGTGCGGAGATGGAGACCCAGTACTTC.